Sequencing of this T cell receptor beta chain was carried out in a study of PD-1 blockade in classical Hodgkin lymphoma. Study-level findings and limits: With respect to the repertoire differences, their causes, possibly disease activity or prior therapy, remain undefined. Newly diagnosed patients were reported to start with lower TCR diversity than healthy donors. By C4D1 there was a significant rise in CD4+ TCR diversity but not in CD8+ TCR diversity.

On this clone: Its target is not known.

V was cut by 2 bases and J by 9 bases, with 19 bases left in between. CDR3 length: 15 residues. Germline V gene lookup returns CDR1 MNHEY and CDR2 SMNVEV (reference sequence). Only in-frame clones appear in the TCRdb table, and some are missing; sequencing was by immunoSEQ multiplex PCR. The table lists 20,000 to 25,000 clones, more than 60% of them singletons. All patients experienced relapse after autologous stem cell transplantation, and brentuximab vedotin exposure was variable. The sequenced sample was peripheral blood mononuclear cells (PBMCs), obtained before the second cycle of nivolumab. The sequence derives from a human donor with classical Hodgkin lymphoma. The V gene is TRBV27, the J gene TRBJ1-2; tentative D call: TRBD1 (5 bases). Here the CDR3 DNA reads TGTGCCAGCAGTTTAGGGGGGTTGGGAATTTTGAGCTACACCTTC. Protein sequence: CASSLGGLGILSYTF.